This record covers a single T cell receptor beta chain. Germline CDR1 is LGHNA and CDR2 is YNFKEQ. V gave up 2 bases and J gave up 0 bases; unmatched junction bases: 2. The CDR3 runs to 16 residues. Samples had at least 6 million PBMCs isolated from them. The data were taken from a study of blood T cells in healthy people across ages. A second PCR, run for about 6 to 11 cycles, used a sample-barcoded 5' primer plus a J-beta primer mix. Per sample, CDR3-containing paired-end reads numbered at least 2.5 million. TCRdb recomputed calls from the 5' RACE reads with MiXCR, one row per CDR3 protein. In the table there are around 1,600,000 distinct CDR3 sequences, approximately 43% of which are singletons.

The clonotype was recovered from a woman aged 18-30 years in good health. The V and J genes are TRBV4-2 and TRBJ2-3, with 10 bases aligning to TRBD2. Sample: blood. The CDR3 coding sequence is TGTGCCAGCAGCCAATCGACTAGCGGGAGCACAGATACGCAGTATTTT. Translating gives CASSQSTSGSTDTQYF.